The following is a TCR beta chain sequence with its context. In the PCR, 60 Vbeta and 13 Jbeta primers were used. Method: immunoSEQ multiplex PCR; TCRdb's copy keeps in-frame clones and lacks some. Among over 65,000 clones listed, 70% to 80% were seen once. These data are taken from a study of cytomegalovirus exposure and HLA in healthy donors. Germline V CDR1 and CDR2: MNHEY, SMNVEV (reference sequence). The V and J ends lost 6 bases and 4 bases, in that order; junction bases with no gene match: 8. The CDR3 is 14 amino acids. Sample: PBMCs. The receptor's source is a human donor in good health. The chain couples TRBV27 to TRBJ1-1; 7 nucleotides line up with TRBD1. The CDR3 sequence: CASRPGGGGTEAFF. The CDR3 region has the DNA TGTGCCAGCAGACCAGGGGGAGGCGGCACTGAAGCTTTCTTT.